These 15 T cell receptor beta chains came from one sample sequenced in a study of T cell responses to AZD1222 COVID-19 vaccine. Sequenced by immunoSEQ multiplex PCR; TCRdb stores in-frame clones only, minus some. The sample shows 100,000 to 150,000 clones, roughly 87% of them seen only once. Sequencing was performed on peripheral blood, taken on day 0 of AZD1222 vaccination. The receptors were gathered from an adult in good health.

The rearrangement uses TRBV7-9 and TRBJ2-3; D remains ambiguous. The CDR3 spans 16 residues. Germline-derived CDR1 and CDR2 are SEHNR and FQNEAQ (reference sequence). With 3 bases removed from V and 2 bases from J, the gap between germline ends came to 15 bases. The CDR3 DNA follows: TGTGCCAGCAGCTTCCCGGACCAGTACCTCACAGATACGCAGTATTTT. Its protein product is CASSFPDQYLTDTQYF.

About this clone itself: At one of its ends the junction is not consistent with the germline gene, which may arise from a read error. V is TRBV10-3 and J is TRBJ2-1; D unclear. The CDR3 is made up of 15 amino acids. The germline gives CDR1 ENHRY, CDR2 SYGVKD. Written as DNA, the CDR3 is TGTGCCATCAGCGAGTGGTCGGGTGCTAACAATGAGCAGTTCTTC. It translates to CAISEWSGANNEQFF.

The rearrangement uses TRBV10-1 and TRBJ2-2, with TRBD1 matching 9 bases. The V gene end was trimmed by 8 bases and the J gene end by 4 bases; junction bases not matched to a gene: 8. The CDR3 length is 15 residues. Germline V gives CDR1 WNHNN, CDR2 SYGVQD (reference sequence). The CDR3 sequence: CASSQGQGFTGELFF. CDR3 nucleotide sequence: TGCGCCAGCTCTCAGGGACAGGGTTTCACCGGGGAGCTGTTTTTT.

The rearrangement uses TRBV5-6 and TRBJ1-6; 7 bases match TRBD1. V trimming: 1 base; J trimming: 8 bases; junction bases outside the gene matches: 18. The length of the CDR3 is 19 residues. The V gene's germline CDR1 is SGHDT and CDR2 YYEEEE. CDR3 sequence: CASSLLGDSLSNSDSPLHF. DNA of the CDR3: TGTGCCAGCAGCTTGCTCGGGGACAGTCTTTCTAATTCGGATTCACCCCTCCACTTT.

The chain has TRBV2 and TRBJ2-7, with 10 positions matching TRBD2. The CDR3 has 16 amino acids. Germline lookup yields CDR1 SNHLY and CDR2 FYNNEI. Trimming at V came to 6 bases and at J to 3 bases, leaving 11 bases not matched to a gene. This CDR3 reads CASSHPSGGPFYEQYF. DNA of the CDR3: TGTGCCAGCAGCCACCCTAGCGGGGGCCCTTTCTACGAGCAGTACTTC.

V is TRBV10-3 and J is TRBJ2-2; tentatively, D is TRBD2 (6 bases). CDR3 size: 13 residues. CDR1 and CDR2 (germline): ENHRY, SYGVKD. V was shortened by 8 bases and J by 2 bases, with 9 bases between the two germline ends. The CDR3 sequence: CAIEGLNTGELFF. The CDR3 DNA is TGTGCCATCGAGGGACTTAACACCGGGGAGCTGTTTTTT.

The V gene is TRBV27, the J gene TRBJ1-4, with D unresolved. CDR3 length: 16 residues. Germline CDR1 and CDR2: MNHEY and SMNVEV (reference sequence). Trimming cost V 3 bases and J 3 bases, with 14 bases left between them. The CDR3 region has the DNA TGTGCCAGCAGTTTCGAGGGTAGAAGGGCTAATGAAAAACTGTTTTTT. It yields the protein CASSFEGRRANEKLFF.

The rearrangement links TRBV19 to TRBJ1-5, with D maybe TRBD1 (6 bases). The CDR3 runs to 14 residues. Trimming removed 3 bases from V and 9 bases from J, with 15 bases in between. The germline gives CDR1 LNHDA, CDR2 SQIVND (reference sequence). The CDR3 DNA reads as TGTGCCAGTAGTATCCGCGACAGGCTCGGGCCCCAGCATTTT. It specifies CASSIRDRLGPQHF. Looking up the rest from reference TRBV19 and TRBJ1-5 gives the full variable domain: DGGITQSPKYLFRKEGQNVTLSCEQNLNHDAMYWYRQDPGQGLRLIYYSQIVNDFQKGDIAEGYSVSREKKESFPLTVTSAQKNPTAFYLCASSIRDRLGPQHFGDGTRLSIL.

The V call is TRBV12-3 or TRBV12-4, the J call TRBJ1-1, with D perhaps matching TRBD1 (5 bases). The CDR3 is 12 residues long. Trimming left V 6 bases short and J 9 bases short, with 14 bases between. In DNA, the CDR3 is TGTGCCAGCAGCCAAGGGGCGCGAAAAGCTTTCTTT. Residues: CASSQGARKAFF.

V is TRBV7-8 and J is TRBJ1-5; D remains ambiguous. V dropped 1 base and J dropped 5 bases, with 6 bases sitting between them. CDR3 length equals 13 residues. Looked up from germline, CDR1 is SGHVS and CDR2 is FQNEAQ. In DNA, the CDR3 is TGTGCCAGCAGCTTAGGAGGAGATCAGCCCCAGCATTTT. Translation: CASSLGGDQPQHF.

This sequence joins TRBV6-5 and TRBJ2-5; 8 nucleotides agree with TRBD2. The CDR3 is made up of 15 amino acids. In germline, CDR1 is MNHEY, CDR2 SVGAGI. The V gene end was trimmed by 5 bases and the J gene end by 5 bases; junction bases not matched to a gene: 10. The DNA for the CDR3 is TGTGCCAGCAGTAAACCTCCCGGGGGGGCTGAGACCCAGTACTTC. Residues: CASSKPPGGAETQYF.

The chain employs TRBV11-2 and TRBJ1-1; D remains unclear. CDR3 length: 13 residues. Germline V gene data show CDR1 as SGHAT and CDR2 as FQNNGV. Trimming left V 0 bases short and J 0 bases short, with 2 bases between. In DNA, the CDR3 is TGTGCCAGCAGCTTAGAGATGAACACTGAAGCTTTCTTT. Amino acid sequence: CASSLEMNTEAFF. Full variable domain (remainder filled in from reference TRBV11-2 and TRBJ1-1): EAGVAQSPRYKIIEKRQSVAFWCNPISGHATLYWYQQILGQGPKLLIQFQNNGVVDDSQLPKDRFSAERLKGVDSTLKIQPAKLEDSAVYLCASSLEMNTEAFFGQGTRLTVV.

The CDR3 is CASSWVGASSTDTQYF. The DNA for the CDR3 is TGTGCCAGCAGTTGGGTGGGGGCCTCTAGCACAGATACGCAGTATTTT. This sequence joins TRBV5-6 and TRBJ2-3; tentative D call: TRBD1 (6 bases). The germline CDR1 and CDR2 sequences are SGHDT and YYEEEE. V dropped 5 bases and J dropped 0 bases, with 16 bases sitting between them. This CDR3 is built from 16 residues.

The chain links TRBV10-2 to TRBJ1-6, with TRBD1 identical over 7 bases. V shed 3 bases and J 6 bases; nucleotides not matched to a gene: 8. In germline, CDR1 is WSHSY, CDR2 SAAADI. The CDR3 runs to 16 residues. CDR3 in amino acids: CASSDRGIRSNSPLHF. CDR3 nucleotides: TGCGCCAGCAGTGACAGGGGGATTCGGAGTAATTCACCCCTCCACTTT.

Here the CDR3 reads CASSQAAGEGTEAFF. The CDR3 bases are TGTGCCAGCAGCCAAGCGGCAGGGGAGGGCACTGAAGCTTTCTTT. V is TRBV3-1 (or the pseudogene TRBV3-2) and J is TRBJ1-1; tentative D call: TRBD1 (6 bases). CDR3 length: 15 residues. Deletions cut 1 base from V and 4 bases from J, with 13 bases between. Germline V gene data show CDR1 as LGHDT and CDR2 as YNNKEL (reference sequence).